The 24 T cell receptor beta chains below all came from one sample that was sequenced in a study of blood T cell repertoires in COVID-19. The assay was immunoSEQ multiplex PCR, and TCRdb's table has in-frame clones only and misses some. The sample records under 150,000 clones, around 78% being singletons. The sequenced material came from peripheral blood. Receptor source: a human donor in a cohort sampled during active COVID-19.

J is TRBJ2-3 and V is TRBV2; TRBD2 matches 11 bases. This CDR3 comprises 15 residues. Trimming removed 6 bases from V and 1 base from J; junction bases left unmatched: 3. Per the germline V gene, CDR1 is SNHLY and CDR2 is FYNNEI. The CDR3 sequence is CASRPGLAGTDTQYF. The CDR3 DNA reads TGTGCCAGCAGACCGGGACTAGCGGGCACAGATACGCAGTATTTT.

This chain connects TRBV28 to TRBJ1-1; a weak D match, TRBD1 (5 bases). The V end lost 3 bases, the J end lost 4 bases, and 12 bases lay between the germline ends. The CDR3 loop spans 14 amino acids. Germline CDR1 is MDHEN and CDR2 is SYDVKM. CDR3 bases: TGTGCCAGCAGTTTCGGAGGGCAGGGCACTGAAGCTTTCTTT. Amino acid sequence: CASSFGGQGTEAFF.

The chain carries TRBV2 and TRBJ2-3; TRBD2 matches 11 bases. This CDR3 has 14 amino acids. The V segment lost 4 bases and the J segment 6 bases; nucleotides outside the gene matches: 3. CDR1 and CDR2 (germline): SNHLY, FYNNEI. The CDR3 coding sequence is TGTGCCAGCAGTGTGGCTAGCGGGGGGGATACGCAGTATTTT. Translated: CASSVASGGDTQYF.

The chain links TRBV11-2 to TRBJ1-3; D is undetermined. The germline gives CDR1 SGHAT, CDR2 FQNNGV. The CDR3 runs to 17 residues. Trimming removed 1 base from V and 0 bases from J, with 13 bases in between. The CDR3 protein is CASSLGPAGGSGNTIYF. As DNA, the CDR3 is TGTGCCAGCAGCTTAGGTCCCGCCGGAGGCTCTGGAAACACCATATATTTT.

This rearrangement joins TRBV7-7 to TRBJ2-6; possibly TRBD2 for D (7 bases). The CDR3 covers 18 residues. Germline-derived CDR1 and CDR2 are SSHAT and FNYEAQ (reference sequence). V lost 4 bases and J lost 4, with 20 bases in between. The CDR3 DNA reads TGTGCCAGCAGCTCAGACCCCGGGGGGCTTTTGGGGGCCAACGTCCTGACTTTC. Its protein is CASSSDPGGLLGANVLTF.

The CDR3 DNA follows: TGTGCCAGTAGTATTAGCACAGGGGAGTGGTACGAGCAGTACTTC. Its translation is CASSISTGEWYEQYF. The V call is TRBV19, the J call TRBJ2-7; 7 bases are shared with TRBD1. V lost 3 bases and J lost 4; bases outside the gene matches: 9. The CDR3 has 15 amino acids. The germline V gene encodes CDR1 LNHDA and CDR2 SQIVND (reference sequence).

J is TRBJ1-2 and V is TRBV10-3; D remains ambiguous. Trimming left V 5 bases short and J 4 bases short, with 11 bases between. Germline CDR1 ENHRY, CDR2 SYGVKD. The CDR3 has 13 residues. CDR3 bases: TGTGCCATCAGTCCCCTAGGAGGCTATGGCTACACCTTC. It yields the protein CAISPLGGYGYTF.

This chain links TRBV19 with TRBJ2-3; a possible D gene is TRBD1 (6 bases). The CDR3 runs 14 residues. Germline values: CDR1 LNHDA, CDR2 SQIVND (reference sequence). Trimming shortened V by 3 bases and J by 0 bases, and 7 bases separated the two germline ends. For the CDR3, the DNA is TGTGCCAGTAGTATTGGACAGAGCACAGATACGCAGTATTTT. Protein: CASSIGQSTDTQYF.

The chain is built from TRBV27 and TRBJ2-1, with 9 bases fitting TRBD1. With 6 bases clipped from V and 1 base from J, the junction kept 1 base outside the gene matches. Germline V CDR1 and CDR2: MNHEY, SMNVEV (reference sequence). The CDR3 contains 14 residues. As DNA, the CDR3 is TGTGCCAGCAGGACAGGGGGGTCCTACAATGAGCAGTTCTTC. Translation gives CASRTGGSYNEQFF.

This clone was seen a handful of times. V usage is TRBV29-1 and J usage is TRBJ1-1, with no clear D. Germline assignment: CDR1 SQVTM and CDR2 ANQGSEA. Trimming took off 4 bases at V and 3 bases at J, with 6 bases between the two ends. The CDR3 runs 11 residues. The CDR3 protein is CSVGVDTEAFF. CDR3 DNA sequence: TGCAGCGTTGGAGTTGACACTGAAGCTTTCTTT.

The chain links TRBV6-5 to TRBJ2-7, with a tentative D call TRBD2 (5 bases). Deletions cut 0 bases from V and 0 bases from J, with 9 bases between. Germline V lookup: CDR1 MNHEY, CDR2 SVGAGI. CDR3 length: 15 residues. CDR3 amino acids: CASSYSAGLSYEQYF. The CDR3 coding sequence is TGTGCCAGCAGTTACTCGGCAGGACTCTCCTACGAGCAGTACTTC.

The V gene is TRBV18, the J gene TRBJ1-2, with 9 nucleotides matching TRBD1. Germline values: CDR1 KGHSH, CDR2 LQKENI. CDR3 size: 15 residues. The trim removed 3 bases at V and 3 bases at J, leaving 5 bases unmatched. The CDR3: CASSPGTGSDYGYTF. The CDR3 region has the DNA TGTGCCAGCTCACCTGGGACAGGGTCCGACTATGGCTACACCTTC.

CDR3 DNA: TGCAGCGTTGAAAGGGGCCGAACTGAAGCTTTCTTT. As protein: CSVERGRTEAFF. The chain joins TRBV29-1 to TRBJ1-1, with D possibly being TRBD1 (5 bases). V lost 2 bases and J lost 5, with 9 bases in between. This CDR3 region has 12 residues. Germline V gene lookup returns CDR1 SQVTM and CDR2 ANQGSEA.

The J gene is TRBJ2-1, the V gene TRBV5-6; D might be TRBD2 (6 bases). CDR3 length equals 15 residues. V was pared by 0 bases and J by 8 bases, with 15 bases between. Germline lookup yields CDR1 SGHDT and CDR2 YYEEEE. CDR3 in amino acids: CASSLGGDPTDEQFF. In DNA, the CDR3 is TGTGCCAGCAGCTTGGGCGGGGATCCTACGGATGAGCAGTTCTTC.

CDR3 loop: CASSSTDATNEKLFF. The CDR3 DNA reads as TGTGCCAGCAGTTCGACAGATGCAACTAATGAAAAACTGTTTTTT. The chain combines TRBV27 with TRBJ1-4, with a possible D match to TRBD1 (5 bases). CDR1 is MNHEY and CDR2 is SMNVEV in the germline V gene (reference sequence). Trimming stripped 4 bases from V and 0 bases from J, with 9 bases between. This CDR3 has 15 amino acids.

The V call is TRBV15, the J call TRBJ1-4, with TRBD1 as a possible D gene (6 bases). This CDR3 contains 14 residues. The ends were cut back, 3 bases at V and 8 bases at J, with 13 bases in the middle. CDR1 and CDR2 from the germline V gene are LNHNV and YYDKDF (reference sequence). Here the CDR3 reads CATSSPRGLEKLFF. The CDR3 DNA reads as TGTGCCACCAGCAGTCCCAGGGGATTGGAAAAACTGTTTTTT.

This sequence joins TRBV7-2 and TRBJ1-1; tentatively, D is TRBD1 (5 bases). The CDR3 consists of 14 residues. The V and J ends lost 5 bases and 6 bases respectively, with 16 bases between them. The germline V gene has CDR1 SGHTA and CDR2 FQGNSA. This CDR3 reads CASSTITSGAEAFF. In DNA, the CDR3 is TGTGCCAGCAGCACAATAACCTCGGGGGCTGAAGCTTTCTTT. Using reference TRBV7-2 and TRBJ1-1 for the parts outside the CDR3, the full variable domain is GAGVSQSPSNKVTEKGKDVELRCDPISGHTALYWYRQSLGQGLEFLIYFQGNSAPDKSGLPSDRFSAERTGGSVSTLTIQRTQQEDSAVYLCASSTITSGAEAFFGQGTRLTVV.

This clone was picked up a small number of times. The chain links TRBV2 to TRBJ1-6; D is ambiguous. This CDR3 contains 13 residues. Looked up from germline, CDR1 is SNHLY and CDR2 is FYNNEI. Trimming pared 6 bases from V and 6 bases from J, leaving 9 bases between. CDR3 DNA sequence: TGTGCCAGCAGAGCGGCCGTTAATTCACCCCTCCACTTT. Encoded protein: CASRAAVNSPLHF.

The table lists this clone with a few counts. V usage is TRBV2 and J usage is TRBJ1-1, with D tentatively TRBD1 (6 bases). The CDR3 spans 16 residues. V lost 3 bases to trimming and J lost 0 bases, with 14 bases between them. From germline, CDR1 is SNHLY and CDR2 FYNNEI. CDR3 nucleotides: TGTGCCAGCAGTGAGGGGGCGGGCCTCATGAACACTGAAGCTTTCTTT. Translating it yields CASSEGAGLMNTEAFF.

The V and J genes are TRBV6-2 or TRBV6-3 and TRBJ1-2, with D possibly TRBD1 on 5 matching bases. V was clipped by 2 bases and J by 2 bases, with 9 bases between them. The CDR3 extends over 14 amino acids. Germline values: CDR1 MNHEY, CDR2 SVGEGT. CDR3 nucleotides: TGTGCCAGCAGTTACGCGGGGGAAAACTATGGCTACACCTTC. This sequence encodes CASSYAGENYGYTF.

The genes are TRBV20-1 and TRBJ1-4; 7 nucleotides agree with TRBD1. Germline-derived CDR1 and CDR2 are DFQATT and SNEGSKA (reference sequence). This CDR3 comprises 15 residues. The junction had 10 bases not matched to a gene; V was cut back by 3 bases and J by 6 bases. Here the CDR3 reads CSASQGGRVYEKLFF. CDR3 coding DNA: TGCAGTGCTAGTCAGGGGGGCAGGGTTTATGAAAAACTGTTTTTT.

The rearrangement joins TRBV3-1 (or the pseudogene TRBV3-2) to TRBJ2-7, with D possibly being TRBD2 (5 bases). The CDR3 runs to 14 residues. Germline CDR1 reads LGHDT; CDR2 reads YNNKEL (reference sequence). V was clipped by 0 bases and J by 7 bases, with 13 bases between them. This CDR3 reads CASSQDPGLGEQYF. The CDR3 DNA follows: TGTGCCAGCAGCCAAGACCCTGGACTGGGGGAGCAGTACTTC.

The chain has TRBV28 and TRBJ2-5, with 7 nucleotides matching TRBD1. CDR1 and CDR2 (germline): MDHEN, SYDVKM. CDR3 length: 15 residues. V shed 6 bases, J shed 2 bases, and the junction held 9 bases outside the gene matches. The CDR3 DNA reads TGTGCCAGCAGGCCCCTGACAGGGCAGCAAGAGACCCAGTACTTC. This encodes CASRPLTGQQETQYF.

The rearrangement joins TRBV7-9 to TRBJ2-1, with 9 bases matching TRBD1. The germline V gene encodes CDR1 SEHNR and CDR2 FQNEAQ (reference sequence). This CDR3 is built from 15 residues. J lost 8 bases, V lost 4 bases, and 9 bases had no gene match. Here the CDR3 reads CASSSTGQGFDEQFF. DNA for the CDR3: TGTGCCAGCAGCTCCACGGGACAGGGCTTCGATGAGCAGTTCTTC.